Below, one TCR beta chain is given with its context. What this receptor recognizes is not known. No qualities accompany the bases; no much larger clone lies one base away. The CDR3 sequence holds 11 residues, the cysteine and phenylalanine included. Solely the CDR3 DNA is kept, with 33 bases framed from the first base. At the junction V is shortened by 0 bases and J by 8 bases, with 3 bases in between. The germline V gene encodes CDR1 SGDLS and CDR2 YYNGEE. This entry belongs to a study of OX40 agonist ivuxolimab in advanced cancers. About the full investigation: Ivuxolimab was a fully human IgG2 agonistic monoclonal antibody targeting the costimulatory receptor OX40 (CD134). Partial responses occurred in three dose-escalation patients, of whom one had hepatocellular carcinoma and two had cutaneous melanoma. The paper reports the monotherapy dose-escalation portion (N of about 50 patients) of the phase I ivuxolimab trial. The point of sequencing TCRbeta in the periphery was to test whether ivuxolimab changed TCR sequence diversity and drove clonal T-cell expansion. A male proportion of around 81% and a mean age of around 60 years, ranging from roughly 23 to 85, were recorded for the dose-escalation cohort. Prior anti-PD-1, anti-PD-L1 or anti-CTLA-4 therapy was permitted, and checkpoint inhibitors had been received by about 37% of dose-escalation patients. Intravenous ivuxolimab was administered to patients every 2 weeks at six dose levels: 0.01, 0.1, 0.3, 1.5, 3 and 10 mg/kg. Of the 50 to 55 dose-escalation patients, hepatocellular carcinoma was present in approximately 20, melanoma in around 15, renal cell carcinoma in 9 and head and neck cancer in 9.

What the research found in general, with its limitations: In partial responders in the 0.1-3.0 mg/kg groups, normalized peripheral clonal expansion was found to be among the lowest, especially among CD8+ T cells. Which antigens the clonally expanded peripheral T cells were specific for was not determined. At doses of 0.1 to 3.0 mg/kg, clonal expansion of both CD4+ and CD8+ blood T cells was observed from baseline to week 6. Low levels of normalized T-cell clonal expansion were also seen in some patients who did not respond. After ivuxolimab, more expanded clones were found on average in CD8+ T cells than in CD4+ T cells.

The trial excluded patients who had a history of autoimmune disease or who were on systemic immunosuppression. Peripheral blood for TCR sequencing was collected from all dose cohorts at baseline, on cycle 4 day 1, and on cycle 7 day 1. Samples were obtained from an open-label, multicenter, first-in-human phase I dose-escalation trial of ivuxolimab. Adults with locally advanced or metastatic melanoma, renal cell carcinoma, hepatocellular carcinoma or head and neck squamous cell carcinoma were enrolled in the trial. Before TCR sequencing, CD4+ T cells and CD8+ T cells from peripheral blood were sorted into separate populations. To sequence the TCRbeta CDR3 region, genomic DNA was isolated from the sorted cells. The immunoSEQ Assay was used to sequence the TCRbeta CDR3 regions. TCRdb holds this immuneACCESS table with in-frame rearrangements only. Some clones are missing; in checked studies, unresolved V genes explain under half, and the rest has no known cause. The sample table holds roughly 67,000 clones, of which roughly nine tenths were seen once. The ten largest clonotypes hold 10% of the sample.

The V and J genes are TRBV9 and TRBJ2-1; the D gene is unclear. The source was CD4+ or CD8+ T cells sorted from blood, collected in a trial of the OX40 agonist ivuxolimab. This TCR derives from an adult with an advanced solid tumor such as melanoma, head and neck, liver or kidney cancer. The CDR3 reads as follows: CASSVEDEQFF. The nucleotide sequence reads TGTGCCAGCAGCGTAGAAGATGAGCAGTTCTTC. The full variable domain, with segments outside the CDR3 supplied by the reference TRBV9 and TRBJ2-1 proteins, appears as DSGVTQTPKHLITATGQRVTLRCSPRSGDLSVYWYQQSLDQGLQFLIQYYNGEERAKGNILERFSAQQFPDLHSELNLSSLELGDSALYFCASSVEDEQFFGPGTRLTVL.